This is a list of T cell receptor beta chains from one sample in a study of blood T cell repertoires in COVID-19. The data were produced by immunoSEQ multiplex PCR, yet TCRdb's version contains in-frame clones alone and is incomplete. Of over 85,000 clones in the sample, around 85% were seen once. Sequenced input: peripheral blood. These receptors all stem from a human donor in a cohort sampled during active COVID-19. Both conserved end residues are part of each CDR3. D genes are given only for firm matches. The size of a clone is reported for some rows only, either as once, few or many, or as a class for expanded clones.

J gene: TRBJ1-6
clone size: NA
D gene: NA
V gene: TRBV19
CDR3 DNA: TGTGCCAGTAGTGCAGACCGGACAACGCGGAATTCACCCCTCCACTTT
CDR3 protein: CASSADRTTRNSPLHF

J gene: TRBJ2-3
clone size: NA
D gene: TRBD2
V gene: TRBV13
CDR3 DNA: TGTGCCAGCAGCTTAGGGCCTAGCGGGAGAGGAGGCACAGATACGCAGTATTTT
CDR3 protein: CASSLGPSGRGGTDTQYF

J gene: TRBJ2-3
clone size: NA
D gene: NA
V gene: TRBV5-1
CDR3 DNA: TGCGCCAGCAGCTTTTACGGGGGGCCGACAGATACGCAGTATTTT
CDR3 protein: CASSFYGGPTDTQYF

J gene: TRBJ2-7
clone size: NA
D gene: TRBD1
V gene: TRBV7-7
CDR3 DNA: TGTGCTAGCAGCTGGGGACCGGGACAGGGCAACGAGCAGTACTTC
CDR3 protein: CASSWGPGQGNEQYF

J gene: TRBJ2-5
clone size: NA
D gene: TRBD1
V gene: TRBV5-4
CDR3 DNA: TGTGCCAGCAGCAGAGATTGGACAGGGAAAGAGACCCAGTACTTC
CDR3 protein: CASSRDWTGKETQYF

J gene: TRBJ1-2
clone size: NA
D gene: NA
V gene: TRBV10-3
CDR3 DNA: TGTGCCATCAGTCGAAGGGGTGGGGATGGTGGCTACACCTTC
CDR3 protein: CAISRRGGDGGYTF

J gene: TRBJ1-2
clone size: once
D gene: NA
V gene: TRBV30
CDR3 DNA: TGTGCCTGGAGTGTACGAGTGACAACCAAGGGCTACACCTTC
CDR3 protein: CAWSVRVTTKGYTF

J gene: TRBJ2-2
clone size: NA
D gene: TRBD2
V gene: TRBV11-3
CDR3 DNA: TGTGCCAGCAGCTTCGACGGGAGGATAGCGGGGAGCCCCGGGGAGCTGTTTTTT
CDR3 protein: CASSFDGRIAGSPGELFF

J gene: TRBJ2-2
clone size: NA
D gene: NA
V gene: TRBV24-1
CDR3 DNA: TGTGCCACCAGTGATCCCGGGACTGAGAACACCGGGGAGCTGTTTTTT
CDR3 protein: CATSDPGTENTGELFF

J gene: TRBJ2-7
clone size: NA
D gene: NA
V gene: TRBV4-1
CDR3 DNA: TGCGCCAGCAGCCAAGATTTGAGGGACTCCTACGAGCAGTACTTC
CDR3 protein: CASSQDLRDSYEQYF

J gene: TRBJ1-2
clone size: NA
D gene: NA
V gene: TRBV12-3/TRBV12-4
CDR3 DNA: TGTGCCAGCAGTTTATACCAACTGGGCTACACCTTC
CDR3 protein: CASSLYQLGYTF

J gene: TRBJ2-1
clone size: once
D gene: NA
V gene: TRBV3-1/TRBV3-2
CDR3 DNA: TGTGCCAGCAGCCGCCTTGGGACACAGGGAAGCTCCTACAATGAGCAGTTCTTC
CDR3 protein: CASSRLGTQGSSYNEQFF

J gene: TRBJ1-5
clone size: NA
D gene: NA
V gene: TRBV11-2
CDR3 DNA: TGTGCCAGCAGCTTGGCCGGGACACCAAATCAGCCCCAGCATTTT
CDR3 protein: CASSLAGTPNQPQHF

J gene: TRBJ1-1
clone size: NA
D gene: NA
V gene: TRBV5-4
CDR3 DNA: TGTGCCAGCAGCCCCGTTAGGGGGAACACTGAAGCTTTCTTT
CDR3 protein: CASSPVRGNTEAFF

J gene: TRBJ1-1
clone size: NA
D gene: NA
V gene: TRBV10-2
CDR3 DNA: TGCGCCAGCAGTGAACATTTTGCCAGGGTAGAGGTTGCTTTCTTT
CDR3 protein: CASSEHFARVEVAFF

J gene: TRBJ2-7
clone size: NA
D gene: NA
V gene: TRBV2
CDR3 DNA: TGTGCCAGCGGGCAGGAAGCCTACGAGCAGTACTTC
CDR3 protein: CASGQEAYEQYF

J gene: TRBJ1-1
clone size: once
D gene: NA
V gene: TRBV27
CDR3 DNA: TGTGCCAGCAGTTTGAGGGACTCGAACACTGAAGCTTTCTTT
CDR3 protein: CASSLRDSNTEAFF

J gene: TRBJ2-1
clone size: NA
D gene: NA
V gene: TRBV27
CDR3 DNA: TGTGCCAGCAGTCGCCGGCCGGGGAATGAGCAGTTCTTC
CDR3 protein: CASSRRPGNEQFF

J gene: TRBJ1-2
clone size: NA
D gene: NA
V gene: TRBV30
CDR3 DNA: TGTGCCTGGAGTGTAAATTGGAGAGCTAACTATGGCTACACCTTC
CDR3 protein: CAWSVNWRANYGYTF

J gene: TRBJ1-1
clone size: NA
D gene: TRBD1
V gene: TRBV5-4
CDR3 DNA: TGTGCCAGCAGACCGCAGGGGGGCACTGAAGCTTTCTTT
CDR3 protein: CASRPQGGTEAFF

J gene: TRBJ2-5
clone size: NA
D gene: NA
V gene: TRBV27
CDR3 DNA: TGTGCCAGCAGTCCAGACAGCCGCGGGACCCAGTACTTC
CDR3 protein: CASSPDSRGTQYF

J gene: TRBJ1-5
clone size: NA
D gene: NA
V gene: TRBV12-3/TRBV12-4
CDR3 DNA: TGTGCCAGCGGACAGACCCTCGACCAGCCCCAGCATTTT
CDR3 protein: CASGQTLDQPQHF

J gene: TRBJ2-3
clone size: few
D gene: NA
V gene: TRBV7-2
CDR3 DNA: TGTGCCAGCAGCGTTCGACACCTACGCTCAGATACGCAGTATTTT
CDR3 protein: CASSVRHLRSDTQYF

J gene: TRBJ2-7
clone size: NA
D gene: TRBD2
V gene: TRBV28
CDR3 DNA: TGTGCCAGCAGTTTGGGGACTAGCGGCGTATACGAGCAGTACTTC
CDR3 protein: CASSLGTSGVYEQYF

J gene: TRBJ2-7
clone size: NA
D gene: TRBD2
V gene: TRBV19
CDR3 DNA: TGTGCCAGTAGTGCCAGCCCTAGCGGTGCCTACGAGCAGTACTTC
CDR3 protein: CASSASPSGAYEQYF

J gene: TRBJ1-2
clone size: NA
D gene: NA
V gene: TRBV11-2
CDR3 DNA: TGTGCCAGCAGCTTCAACAGTAACTATGGCTACACCTTC
CDR3 protein: CASSFNSNYGYTF

J gene: TRBJ2-1
clone size: few
D gene: TRBD2
V gene: TRBV12-5
CDR3 DNA: TGTGCTAGTGACGGGGGGAAGTCCTACAATGAGCAGTTCTTC
CDR3 protein: CASDGGKSYNEQFF

J gene: TRBJ2-1
clone size: NA
D gene: TRBD2
V gene: TRBV25-1
CDR3 DNA: TGTGCCAGCAGTGAATGGGGTAGCGGGGGCTCGACAGGTGAGCAGTTCTTC
CDR3 protein: CASSEWGSGGSTGEQFF

J gene: TRBJ1-2
clone size: NA
D gene: NA
V gene: TRBV9
CDR3 DNA: TGTGCCAGCAGCGAGAGGGGGGGCATCGACTATGGCTACACCTTC
CDR3 protein: CASSERGGIDYGYTF

J gene: TRBJ2-1
clone size: once
D gene: NA
V gene: TRBV19
CDR3 DNA: TGTGCCAGTAGTATGGCCAGGTCCCCTTACAATGAGCAGTTCTTC
CDR3 protein: CASSMARSPYNEQFF

J gene: TRBJ2-1
clone size: NA
D gene: NA
V gene: TRBV9
CDR3 DNA: TGTGCCAGCAGCGTAGGGCAGTCCAATGAGCAGTTCTTC
CDR3 protein: CASSVGQSNEQFF

J gene: TRBJ2-1
clone size: NA
D gene: NA
V gene: TRBV6-5
CDR3 DNA: TGTGCCAGCAGTTACAGGGGGTGGGTCAATGAGCAGTTCTTC
CDR3 protein: CASSYRGWVNEQFF

J gene: TRBJ2-5
clone size: once
D gene: NA
V gene: TRBV6-5
CDR3 DNA: TGTGCCAGCAGTTACTCCGGGACCCAGTACTTC
CDR3 protein: CASSYSGTQYF

J gene: TRBJ2-3
clone size: NA
D gene: NA
V gene: TRBV28
CDR3 DNA: TGTGCCAGCAGTTTACCTCGGGGTAGTACAGATACGCAGTATTTT
CDR3 protein: CASSLPRGSTDTQYF

J gene: TRBJ1-2
clone size: NA
D gene: NA
V gene: TRBV19
CDR3 DNA: TGTGCCAGTAACCCTCTCGGGGGGATCTATGGCTACACCTTC
CDR3 protein: CASNPLGGIYGYTF

J gene: TRBJ2-7
clone size: NA
D gene: NA
V gene: TRBV28
CDR3 DNA: TGTGCCAGCAGTTTGTATCGGGACACCCCCCGGGAGCAGTACTTC
CDR3 protein: CASSLYRDTPREQYF

J gene: TRBJ2-3
clone size: NA
D gene: NA
V gene: TRBV7-6
CDR3 DNA: TGTGCCAGCAGCTTAGAGACACAGAGCACAGATACGCAGTATTTT
CDR3 protein: CASSLETQSTDTQYF

J gene: TRBJ1-1
clone size: once
D gene: NA
V gene: TRBV29-1
CDR3 DNA: TGCAGCGGGAGGGAGTCGGCGACTGAAGCTTTCTTT
CDR3 protein: CSGRESATEAFF

J gene: TRBJ2-7
clone size: NA
D gene: NA
V gene: TRBV9
CDR3 DNA: TGTGCCAGCAGCGTAGACCGGGTGGGCGAGCAGTACTTC
CDR3 protein: CASSVDRVGEQYF

J gene: TRBJ2-7
clone size: NA
D gene: NA
V gene: TRBV20-1
CDR3 DNA: TGCAGTGCTAGTGCCCGGGGAATCGGCGAGCAGTACTTC
CDR3 protein: CSASARGIGEQYF

J gene: TRBJ1-1
clone size: once
D gene: NA
V gene: TRBV9
CDR3 DNA: TGTGCCAGCAGAGGAGGGACGAACACTGAAGCTTTCTTT
CDR3 protein: CASRGGTNTEAFF

J gene: TRBJ2-7
clone size: medium-sized
D gene: NA
V gene: TRBV11-2
CDR3 DNA: TGTGCCAGCAGCTTAAATCACTACGAGCAGTACTTC
CDR3 protein: CASSLNHYEQYF

J gene: TRBJ2-1
clone size: NA
D gene: NA
V gene: TRBV19
CDR3 DNA: TGTGCCAGTAGTATAGATAGTCCGGGTTCCGATGAGCAGTTCTTC
CDR3 protein: CASSIDSPGSDEQFF

J gene: TRBJ2-7
clone size: NA
D gene: NA
V gene: TRBV9
CDR3 DNA: TGTGCCAGCAGCGAGGGGGCCGGGGGCTTTGTGTACGAGCAGTACTTC
CDR3 protein: CASSEGAGGFVYEQYF

J gene: TRBJ2-1
clone size: NA
D gene: TRBD2
V gene: TRBV7-9
CDR3 DNA: TGTGCCAGCAGCTTCCGACTAGCGCCACACAATGAGCAGTTCTTC
CDR3 protein: CASSFRLAPHNEQFF

J gene: TRBJ2-2
clone size: NA
D gene: TRBD1
V gene: TRBV27
CDR3 DNA: TGTGCCAGCAGGGCACAGGGGGCAGTGACCGGGGAGCTGTTTTTT
CDR3 protein: CASRAQGAVTGELFF

J gene: TRBJ2-1
clone size: NA
D gene: NA
V gene: TRBV7-9
CDR3 DNA: TGTGCCAGCAGCCCCGAAGGGGATGAGCAGTTCTTC
CDR3 protein: CASSPEGDEQFF

J gene: TRBJ1-1
clone size: NA
D gene: NA
V gene: TRBV10-3
CDR3 DNA: TGTGCCATCAGTGAGTCAGGGGACACTGAAGCTTTCTTT
CDR3 protein: CAISESGDTEAFF

J gene: TRBJ2-1
clone size: NA
D gene: NA
V gene: TRBV23-1
CDR3 DNA: TGCGCCAGCAGCCGAGGCGGTACCTACAATGAGCAGTTCTTC
CDR3 protein: CASSRGGTYNEQFF

J gene: TRBJ2-3
clone size: NA
D gene: TRBD1
V gene: TRBV6-6
CDR3 DNA: TGTGCCAGCAGTCCCTGGGACAGAACCATTAGCACAGATACGCAGTATTTT
CDR3 protein: CASSPWDRTISTDTQYF

J gene: TRBJ2-7
clone size: NA
D gene: NA
V gene: TRBV7-8
CDR3 DNA: TGTGCCAGCAGCTTAGGTCCGGTAACCTACGAGCAGTACTTC
CDR3 protein: CASSLGPVTYEQYF

J gene: TRBJ2-5
clone size: NA
D gene: TRBD1
V gene: TRBV5-4
CDR3 DNA: TGTGCCAGCAGCCAACCGGGACAGGGTGCGACCCAGTACTTC
CDR3 protein: CASSQPGQGATQYF

J gene: TRBJ2-7
clone size: few
D gene: TRBD2
V gene: TRBV4-2
CDR3 DNA: TGTGCCAGCAGCCAAGTTACGGCTAGCGGGAACGAGCAGTACTTC
CDR3 protein: CASSQVTASGNEQYF

J gene: TRBJ1-2
clone size: NA
D gene: NA
V gene: TRBV6-5
CDR3 DNA: TGTGCCAGCGGCGTTTATTCGGGTCGGGGCTACACCTTC
CDR3 protein: CASGVYSGRGYTF

J gene: TRBJ2-1
clone size: NA
D gene: NA
V gene: TRBV5-1
CDR3 DNA: TGCGCCAGCAGCTTGGCAACAGGGTACAATGAGCAGTTCTTC
CDR3 protein: CASSLATGYNEQFF

J gene: TRBJ1-5
clone size: NA
D gene: NA
V gene: TRBV5-1
CDR3 DNA: TGCGCCAGCAGCTTGGGGACAGCGGAATACCAGCCCCAGCATTTT
CDR3 protein: CASSLGTAEYQPQHF

J gene: TRBJ2-1
clone size: NA
D gene: TRBD1
V gene: TRBV10-3
CDR3 DNA: TGTGCCATCAGAACCGGGACAGGGGCGAATGAGCAGTTCTTC
CDR3 protein: CAIRTGTGANEQFF

J gene: TRBJ2-1
clone size: NA
D gene: NA
V gene: TRBV10-3
CDR3 DNA: TGTGCCATCAGTGAGTCAGGTCAGGGAGGCCTCCTCGGGGAGCAGTTCTTC
CDR3 protein: CAISESGQGGLLGEQFF

J gene: TRBJ2-1
clone size: NA
D gene: TRBD1
V gene: TRBV7-9
CDR3 DNA: TGTGCCAGCAGCTTAGGGACAGGGTTCTCCTACAATGAGCAGTTCTTC
CDR3 protein: CASSLGTGFSYNEQFF

J gene: TRBJ2-1
clone size: NA
D gene: NA
V gene: TRBV11-3
CDR3 DNA: TGTGCCAGCAGCTCCCTAGCGAACCAAGAGCAGTTCTTC
CDR3 protein: CASSSLANQEQFF